This T cell receptor (beta chain) was sequenced for a study of T cell repertoires in cytomegalovirus infection. Whole-study findings and limits: Cumulative frequency of public TCR beta families picked out carriers of CMV plus the relevant HLA.

In TCRdb, the reads were re-called with MiXCR into one record per CDR3 protein. This table holds about 830,000 distinct CDR3 sequences, around a third found once. Germline V gene data show CDR1 as SEHNR and CDR2 as FQNEAQ (reference sequence). The CDR3 totals 18 residues. The ends were cut back, 1 base at V and 3 bases at J, with 21 bases in the middle. This clonotype was observed at least ten times. Its target is not known. The starting material was cultured CD8+ T cells from PBMCs, obtained from culture after CMV antigen stimulation. The chain employs TRBV7-9 and TRBJ1-2; the D gene is possibly TRBD1 (5 bases). This receptor was obtained from a human donor in good health (CMV status not recorded). Some clones in this sample may be carry-over from other donors' samples. DNA for the CDR3: TGTGCCAGCAGCTTAGTCACAGGTTTGAGGTTGGATGACTATGGCTACACCTTC. This encodes CASSLVTGLRLDDYGYTF.